This TCR beta chain was recovered during a study of CXCR3-negative and CXCR3-positive naive CD8 T cells (dated by TCRdb to about 2019). Describing the broader study: Approximately 130 million TRB reads were obtained in total, roughly 1.5 +/- 0.3 million reads per library. TRBV-TRBJ cluster analysis included naive subsets from a handful of donors and memory cells from 3 donors. Data from some twelve donors, pooled across two independent experiments, went into the diversity and physicochemical repertoire analyses.

Including the terminal cysteine and phenylalanine, the CDR3 comprises 11 residues. DNA is not on record. From the germline V gene (reference sequence), CDR1 is GTSNPN and CDR2 is SVGIG. The sequencing machine was a NextSeq 550. The Human TCR Profiling Kit (MiLaboratory) was used to prepare UMI-labeled 5' RACE TRB cDNA libraries. The full amount of extracted RNA was used for cDNA synthesis, and the full amount of resulting cDNA was used for PCR amplification. Libraries were prepared in parallel with an identical number of PCR cycles. The authors processed their data as follows. About 50,000 +/- 10,000 unique UMI-labeled TRB cDNA molecules per library were extracted with MIGEC and MiXCR, with at least two reads per UMI required. On average, approximately 40,000 +/- 10,000 functional in-frame TRB CDR3 nucleotide clonotypes lacking stop codons were found per library. Diversity metrics, including normalized Shannon-Wiener and Chao1, were computed in VDJtools after downsampling to 5000 UMI-labeled TRB molecules per sample. VDJtools computed clonotype-size-weighted physicochemical properties of the central five CDR3 residues: interaction energy, strength, volume and Kidera factor 4. After TCRdb reprocessed the reads, each CDR3 protein sequence was kept as one row, without DNA. None of the V and J calls come from the authors' own analysis; TCRdb made them. This sample's table carries about 130,000 distinct CDR3 sequences. The ten biggest clones cover approximately 0.54% of the sample.

About this clonotype itself: This clone's antigen is unknown.

The paper's findings and limits, for the study overall: TRB CDR3s from CXCR3-positive naive cells showed higher hydrophobicity (lower Kidera factor 4), lower energy, and higher strength and volume indices than CXCR3-negative naive cells. CXCR3 expression partially decreased after cryopreservation, so most assays used freshly isolated PBMCs. Both naive subsets had comparably high repertoire diversity, while memory CD8+ T cells had much lower repertoire diversity. Because surface CD5, which is linked to self-reactivity in mice, was comparable between the naive subsets, TCR interaction strength was also inferred from TRB CDR3 physicochemical properties. Naive CXCR3-negative and CXCR3-positive cells from the same donor showed similar TRBV-TRBJ usage, whereas memory cells showed distinct patterns.

Each CD8+ T cell subset was flow-sorted in triplicate, and 250,000 to 350,000 cells per subset were placed directly into RLT lysis buffer. To keep memory contaminants out, a stringent definition of naive CD8+ T cells was applied: CD45RO-CCR7+CD27+CD95-. Peripheral blood mononuclear cells were isolated from buffy coats using standard density gradient centrifugation. A FACSAria III was used to flow-sort naive CD8+ T cells into CXCR3-negative and CXCR3-positive populations. An RNeasy Mini Kit was used to extract total RNA from the sorted cells. The chain is assembled from TRBV30 and TRBJ1-1. Sequenced: naive CXCR3+ CD8+ T cells from blood. Explained via the paper, the cell subset or site label denotes: CD45RO-CCR7+CD27+CD95- naive CD8+ T cells expressing CXCR3 (TNR3+). The receptor's source is a human donor in good health. Some clones in this sample may be carry-over from other donors' samples. The CDR3 protein sequence reads: CAWNGEQEAFF.